Following are 17 T cell receptor beta chains from one sample sequenced in a study of Graves' ophthalmopathy and Graves' hyperthyroidism. From RNA, the CDR3 regions of TCR beta chains were amplified and sequenced. Second-round multiplex PCR came after first-round RT-PCR with HTBI primers. Each CDR3 protein gets one entry after TCRdb re-called the multiplex PCR reads with MiXCR. The table shows about 500,000 distinct CDR3 sequences, with roughly an eighth occurring only once. Specimen: blood. These receptors all come from a young woman with Graves' ophthalmopathy.

This clonotype showed up many times. The rearrangement uses TRBV27 and TRBJ1-2; 7 positions match TRBD1. The CDR3 covers 17 residues. The germline CDR1 and CDR2 sequences are MNHEY and SMNVEV (reference sequence). Trimming cost V 5 bases and J 8 bases; bases outside gene matches: 20. CDR3 residues: CASSPYMGDSIVRGYTF. The CDR3 nucleotides are TGTGCCAGCAGTCCCTATATGGGGGACAGCATCGTACGGGGCTACACCTTC.

This clonotype was found many times. The chain carries TRBV15 and TRBJ1-5, with 7 bases that match TRBD1. Germline values: CDR1 LNHNV, CDR2 YYDKDF (reference sequence). This CDR3 has 15 amino acids. J was trimmed by 4 bases and V by 2 bases; bases with no gene match: 5. The CDR3 sequence is CATSRSGQRNQPQHF. DNA for the CDR3: TGTGCCACCAGCAGATCGGGACAGCGTAATCAGCCCCAGCATTTT.

The chain couples TRBV20-1 to TRBJ2-5; D gene uncertain. Germline V lookup: CDR1 DFQATT, CDR2 SNEGSKA (reference sequence). The CDR3 has 10 amino acids. The CDR3 DNA reads as TGCATTGCGATCCGTAAGACCCAGTACTTC. It translates to CIAIRKTQYF.

This clonotype was observed many times. V gene TRBV2 combines with J gene TRBJ2-7, with no clear D. Germline V lookup: CDR1 SNHLY, CDR2 FYNNEI. V lost 3 bases, J lost 1 base, and 10 bases lay in between. This CDR3 spans 14 amino acids. In DNA form, the CDR3 reads TGTGCCAGCAGTGAGGGCCTACTTTCCTACGAGCAGTACTTC. The encoded protein is CASSEGLLSYEQYF.

This clonotype appeared many times. This chain uses TRBV28 with TRBJ1-1; D is unclear. CDR1 MDHEN and CDR2 SYDVKM come from the germline V gene. The CDR3 extends over 11 amino acids. Deletions cut 6 bases from V and 11 bases from J, with 13 bases between. The CDR3 nucleotides read TGTGCCAGCAGCTCCGCAAGGGTCGCTTTCTTT. This gives the protein CASSSARVAFF. Variable domain in full (rest from reference TRBV28 and TRBJ1-1): DVKVTQSSRYLVKRTGEKVFLECVQDMDHENMFWYRQDPGLGLRLIYFSYDVKMKEKGDIPEGYSVSREKKERFSLILESASTNQTSMYLCASSSARVAFFGQGTRLTVV.

This clonotype was seen at least ten times. This rearrangement joins TRBV12-3 or TRBV12-4 to TRBJ2-7; 8 bases line up with TRBD1. The CDR3 covers 14 residues. V was clipped by 5 bases and J by 3 bases; unmatched bases: 6. In DNA form, the CDR3 reads TGTGCCAGCAGTCCCCGGGACAGGTTCTACGAGCAGTACTTC. Translating it yields CASSPRDRFYEQYF.

This clonotype was seen a few times. A much larger clonotype is one base distant, so this may be a read error. The V gene is TRBV28, the J gene TRBJ2-5; D might be TRBD2 (7 bases). CDR3 length: 15 residues. CDR1 is MDHEN, CDR2 SYDVKM, per germline. In nucleotides, the CDR3 is TGTGCCAGCAGCGGGGGGACACCAAATTCAGAGACCCAGCACTTC. Translated, it gives CASSGGTPNSETQHF.

This clonotype was picked up many times. The chain is built from TRBV2 and TRBJ1-5, with TRBD1 as a possible D gene (6 bases). Trimming removed 10 bases at V and 6 bases at J, with 19 bases between. CDR3 length equals 14 residues. CDR1 and CDR2 from the germline V gene are SNHLY and FYNNEI. CDR3 nucleotides: TGTGCCAACTCCGAAGGGGGGGAGGGTCAGCCCCAGCATTTT. Its protein is CANSEGGEGQPQHF.

This clonotype was seen at least ten times. The rearrangement links TRBV6-1 to TRBJ2-2; TRBD1 aligns across 8 bases. V dropped 2 bases and J dropped 6; count of bases not matched to a gene: 11. The germline V gene encodes CDR1 MNHNS and CDR2 SASEGT. CDR3 length equals 17 residues. CDR3 DNA sequence: TGTGCCAGCAGTGAATTTCGATGGCAGGGGGCGCCCGGGGAGCTGTTTTTT. This gives the protein CASSEFRWQGAPGELFF.

This clonotype was counted at least ten times. This sequence joins TRBV28 and TRBJ1-1; TRBD1 is a possible D gene (5 bases). Trimming took off 5 bases at V and 3 bases at J, with 16 bases between the two ends. Germline assignment: CDR1 MDHEN and CDR2 SYDVKM. The CDR3 loop spans 15 amino acids. CDR3 amino acids: CASSPPRGKYTEAFF. CDR3 nucleotides: TGTGCCAGCAGTCCCCCACGGGGCAAGTACACTGAAGCTTTCTTT.

This clonotype has ten or more counts. The V and J genes are TRBV12-3 or TRBV12-4 and TRBJ1-1; D is unresolved. CDR3 length: 11 residues. The V end was cut by 8 bases, the J end by 0 bases, with 4 bases between. CDR3 nucleotide sequence: TGTGCCAGCCTCTTGAACACTGAAGCTTTCTTT. This codes for CASLLNTEAFF.

This clonotype was seen many times. The chain has TRBV12-3 or TRBV12-4 and TRBJ2-6, with D perhaps TRBD1 (6 bases). Trimming removed 5 bases at V and 0 bases at J, with 11 bases between. CDR3 length: 16 amino acids. The CDR3 loop is CASSVDSFSGANVLTF. The DNA for the CDR3 is TGTGCCAGCAGTGTGGACAGCTTCTCTGGGGCCAACGTCCTGACTTTC.

This clonotype was counted many times. The CDR3 nucleotides read TGCAGTGCTAGAGTGGGGACCCCACTTCGTCGAAGCGAGCAGTACTTC. Translated: CSARVGTPLRRSEQYF. The chain couples TRBV20-1 to TRBJ2-7; D might be TRBD1 or TRBD2, each matching 5 bases. Trimming left V 1 base short and J 6 bases short, with 22 bases between. Looked up from germline, CDR1 is DFQATT and CDR2 is SNEGSKA (reference sequence). The CDR3 is 16 amino acids.

The table lists this clonotype with many counts. The rearrangement uses TRBV20-1 and TRBJ2-5; D is possibly TRBD1 (6 bases). Between the trimmed V and J ends, which lost 3 bases and 5 bases, there was a span of 13 bases. The CDR3 totals 13 residues. Germline CDR1 reads DFQATT; CDR2 reads SNEGSKA (reference sequence). CDR3 in amino acids: CSARSTGRETQYF. For the CDR3, the DNA is TGCAGTGCTAGGTCGACAGGACGTGAGACCCAGTACTTC.

V gene TRBV29-1 combines with J gene TRBJ2-5, with D perhaps being TRBD1 or TRBD2 (5 bases each). The CDR3 length is 12 residues. CDR1 is SQVTM, CDR2 ANQGSEA, per germline. The germline V and J ends were trimmed by 7 bases and 2 bases, with 11 bases remaining between them. CDR3 DNA sequence: TGCAGCGGACTACAGGATCAAGAGACCCAGTACTTC. It encodes CSGLQDQETQYF.

This clonotype was picked up many times. V and J are TRBV28 and TRBJ1-5, with TRBD1 identical over 7 bases. CDR1 is MDHEN and CDR2 is SYDVKM in the germline V gene. V gave up 5 bases and J gave up 2 bases; unmatched junction bases: 24. The CDR3 has 21 amino acids. The CDR3: CASSNKDIPGQRVFRNQPQHF. As DNA, the CDR3 is TGTGCCAGCAGTAATAAAGACATACCGGGACAGCGGGTATTTCGCAATCAGCCCCAGCATTTT.

This clonotype came up many times. This rearrangement joins TRBV24-1 to TRBJ2-5; 8 bases fit TRBD1. The V and J ends lost 4 bases and 5 bases, in that order; junction bases with no gene match: 8. Germline CDR1 KGHDR, CDR2 SFDVKD. CDR3 length: 15 amino acids. CDR3 sequence: CATSDVGQAGETQYF. CDR3 nucleotides: TGTGCCACCAGTGACGTGGGACAGGCGGGGGAGACCCAGTACTTC.